The clone carrying this T cell receptor beta chain has just one count. Its specificity is unknown. Patients were excluded if they had other autoimmune diseases or uncontrolled infections, and likewise if pregnancy or lactation applied. Transcripts of RNA were the source for amplifying TCR beta CDR3 regions. HTBI primers served in a first-round RT-PCR, which a second-round multiplex PCR followed. TCRdb independently ran MiXCR on the multiplex PCR reads; one entry per CDR3 protein. The table records 500,000 to 800,000 distinct CDR3 sequences, about two fifths of them present only once. The sample belongs to a study of Graves' ophthalmopathy and Graves' hyperthyroidism. The wider study: Blood was drawn at initial diagnosis, before any treatment.

V lost 0 bases to trimming and J lost 4 bases; unmatched junction nucleotides: 5. Germline values: CDR1 SNHLY, CDR2 FYNNEI. The CDR3 loop spans 15 amino acids. Study results and limitations: Blood also contained most of the expanded thyroid clonotypes above 0.001 frequency.

The source of this sequence is an adult man with Graves' ophthalmopathy. The source material was peripheral blood. The chain recombines TRBV2 with TRBJ1-2; 7 bases are shared with TRBD1. This chain's CDR3 is CASSEAGQGVYGYTF. CDR3 in DNA: TGTGCCAGCAGTGAAGCGGGTCAGGGGGTCTATGGCTACACCTTC.